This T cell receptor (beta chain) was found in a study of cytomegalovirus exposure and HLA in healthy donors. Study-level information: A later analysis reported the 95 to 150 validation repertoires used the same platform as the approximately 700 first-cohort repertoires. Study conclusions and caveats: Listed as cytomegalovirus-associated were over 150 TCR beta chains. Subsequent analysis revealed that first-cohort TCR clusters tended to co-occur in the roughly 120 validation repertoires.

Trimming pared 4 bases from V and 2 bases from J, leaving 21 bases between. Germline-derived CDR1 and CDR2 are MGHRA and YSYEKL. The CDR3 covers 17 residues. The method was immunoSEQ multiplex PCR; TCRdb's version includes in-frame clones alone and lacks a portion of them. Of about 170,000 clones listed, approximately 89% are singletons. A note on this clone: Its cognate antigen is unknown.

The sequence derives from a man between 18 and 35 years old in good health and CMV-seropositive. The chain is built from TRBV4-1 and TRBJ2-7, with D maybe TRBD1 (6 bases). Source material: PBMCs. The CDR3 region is CASSPHHQGTDAYEQYF. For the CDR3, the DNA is TGCGCCAGCAGCCCGCACCACCAGGGGACGGACGCCTACGAGCAGTACTTC.